This is a list of T cell receptor beta chains from one sample in a study of cytomegalovirus exposure and HLA in healthy donors. Profiled with immunoSEQ multiplex PCR; TCRdb holds only in-frame clones, not every one. Here the sample spans some 200,000 clones, around 85% being singletons. Sample: PBMCs. The receptors here all came from a man in his fifties or sixties in good health and CMV-seronegative. Both conserved end residues are part of each CDR3. The D gene is left open where the match is weak. Some rows mark clone size as missing; the rest say once, few, many or name a class of expanded clone.

D gene	V gene	J gene	CDR3 length	clone size	CDR3 protein	CDR3 DNA
TRBD1	TRBV10-3	TRBJ1-2	14	NA	CAISGTGSDYGYTF	TGTGCCATCAGTGGGACAGGGAGTGACTATGGCTACACCTTC
NA	TRBV25-1	TRBJ1-1	13	NA	CASSKQGSTEAFF	TGTGCCAGCAGTAAGCAGGGGTCCACTGAAGCTTTCTTT
NA	TRBV6-5	TRBJ2-3	15	few	CASSYESGIPDTQYF	TGTGCCAGCAGTTACGAGTCGGGGATACCAGATACGCAGTATTTT
NA	TRBV5-1	TRBJ2-7	15	NA	CASSLGWTDSYEQYF	TGCGCCAGCAGCTTGGGCTGGACAGACTCCTACGAGCAGTACTTC
TRBD1	TRBV27	TRBJ2-1	14	NA	CASSPGGSYNEQFF	TGTGCCAGCAGCCCAGGGGGCTCCTACAATGAGCAGTTCTTC
NA	TRBV18	TRBJ1-2	14	NA	CASSPLLQGDGYTF	TGTGCCAGCTCACCACTCCTACAGGGAGATGGCTACACCTTC
NA	TRBV7-8	TRBJ2-7	14	NA	CASRPRLAPYEQYF	TGTGCCAGCAGGCCAAGGCTAGCGCCCTACGAGCAGTACTTC
NA	TRBV5-1	TRBJ1-2	14	few	CASGAGQGNYGYTF	TGCGCCAGCGGCGCCGGTCAGGGGAACTATGGCTACACCTTC
NA	TRBV2	TRBJ2-5	14	NA	CASSERRGQETQYF	TGTGCCAGCAGTGAACGCAGGGGCCAAGAGACCCAGTACTTC
TRBD2	TRBV5-1	TRBJ2-3	17	NA	CASSLIPSGESTDTQYF	TGCGCCAGCAGCTTGATTCCTAGCGGGGAAAGCACAGATACGCAGTATTTT
NA	TRBV20-1	TRBJ1-2	10	once	CSATGDGYTF	TGCAGTGCTACAGGGGATGGCTACACCTTC
TRBD1	TRBV6-5	TRBJ2-7	15	few	CASSPRPGTAYEQYF	TGTGCCAGCAGTCCCCGTCCAGGGACAGCCTACGAGCAGTACTTC
TRBD2	TRBV27	TRBJ2-5	16	NA	CASSPGLAEAQETQYF	TGTGCCAGCAGTCCAGGACTAGCGGAGGCCCAAGAGACCCAGTACTTC
NA	TRBV7-6	TRBJ2-1	13	NA	CASSLLPDNEQFF	TGTGCCAGCAGCCTTCTTCCGGACAATGAGCAGTTCTTC
TRBD1	TRBV4-2	TRBJ2-7	15	once	CASSQGDRDVDEQYF	TGTGCCAGCAGCCAGGGCGACAGGGACGTAGACGAGCAGTACTTC
TRBD1	TRBV5-1	TRBJ2-7	14	NA	CASSIGQGAQEQYF	TGCGCCAGCAGCATCGGACAGGGGGCGCAGGAGCAGTACTTC
TRBD2	TRBV28	TRBJ2-1	18	NA	CASSTRAGTSGSYNEQFF	TGTGCCAGCAGCACTCGGGCCGGGACTAGCGGGAGCTACAATGAGCAGTTCTTC
TRBD1	TRBV12-5	TRBJ1-1	15	NA	CASGFNRGGNTEAFF	TGTGCTAGTGGTTTTAACAGGGGTGGGAACACTGAAGCTTTCTTT
TRBD2	TRBV7-2	TRBJ2-2	19	NA	CASSPSLTSGRSNTGELFF	TGTGCCAGCAGCCCATCTCTGACTAGCGGGAGGTCGAACACCGGGGAGCTGTTTTTT
NA	TRBV29-1	TRBJ1-3	12	NA	CSVEEGVDTIYF	TGCAGCGTTGAAGAAGGGGTAGACACCATATATTTT
NA	TRBV19	TRBJ1-5	12	NA	CASNGGNQPQHF	TGTGCCAGTAACGGGGGCAATCAGCCCCAGCATTTT
NA	TRBV6-6	TRBJ1-2	14	NA	CASSPAGADYGYTF	TGTGCCAGCAGCCCCGCAGGGGCTGACTATGGCTACACCTTC
NA	TRBV27	TRBJ2-1	13	NA	CASTTRNNDEQFF	TGTGCCAGCACGACAAGGAATAACGATGAGCAGTTCTTC
NA	TRBV23-1	TRBJ1-5	16	NA	CASSQYYRDRNQPQHF	TGCGCCAGCAGTCAATATTACAGGGATCGAAATCAGCCCCAGCATTTT
NA	TRBV28	TRBJ2-7	14	NA	CASSPRTASYEQYF	TGTGCCAGCAGTCCTCGGACAGCTTCCTACGAGCAGTACTTC
TRBD1	TRBV28	TRBJ1-2	14	NA	CASSRTGGNYGYTF	TGTGCCAGCAGCCGGACAGGGGGCAACTATGGCTACACCTTC
TRBD1	TRBV28	TRBJ2-2	14	NA	CASSRGHDTGELFF	TGTGCCAGCAGCAGGGGGCATGACACCGGGGAGCTGTTTTTT
NA	TRBV6-6	TRBJ2-7	14	NA	CASSPTGTTYEQYF	TGTGCCAGCAGCCCAACAGGGACCACCTACGAGCAGTACTTC
TRBD2	TRBV18	TRBJ2-7	15	NA	CASSPPASGRFEQYF	TGTGCCAGCTCACCACCGGCCAGCGGGAGGTTCGAGCAGTACTTC
NA	TRBV2	TRBJ2-1	11	once	CASSVYNEQFF	TGTGCCAGCTCAGTCTACAATGAGCAGTTCTTC
TRBD1	TRBV5-8	TRBJ1-1	14	NA	CASTSGQAYTEAFF	TGTGCCAGCACCTCGGGACAGGCGTACACTGAAGCTTTCTTT
NA	TRBV28	TRBJ2-6	18	NA	CASRTPGQKHSGANGLTF	TGTGCCAGTAGAACCCCGGGACAAAAACACTCTGGGGCCAACGGCCTGACTTTC
TRBD1	TRBV30	TRBJ1-1	16	once	CAWSPRDRGSGTEAFF	TGTGCCTGGTCTCCGCGGGACAGGGGGTCAGGCACTGAAGCTTTCTTT
NA	TRBV25-1	TRBJ2-7	15	NA	CASSQYGTLLREQYF	TGTGCCAGCAGTCAGTACGGGACTCTTTTACGGGAGCAGTACTTC
NA	TRBV2	TRBJ1-3	15	NA	CASSREAISGNTIYF	TGTGCCAGCAGCCGGGAGGCCATCTCTGGAAACACCATATATTTT
NA	TRBV4-1	TRBJ1-4	16	NA	CASSQEGGQGWEKLFF	TGCGCCAGCAGCCAAGAAGGCGGTCAGGGTTGGGAAAAACTGTTTTTT
TRBD2	TRBV29-1	TRBJ2-1	17	NA	CSVEREGGLAHYNEQFF	TGCAGCGTTGAACGGGAAGGGGGACTAGCGCACTACAATGAGCAGTTCTTC
TRBD1	TRBV2	TRBJ1-1	14	NA	CASKVEDRGSEAFF	TGTGCCAGCAAGGTCGAGGACAGGGGGTCTGAAGCTTTCTTT
NA	TRBV7-9	TRBJ2-7	13	NA	CASSVSGSYEQYF	TGTGCCAGCAGCGTTAGCGGTTCCTACGAGCAGTACTTC
NA	TRBV5-6	TRBJ2-1	15	NA	CASSLGLEVYNEQFF	TGTGCCAGCAGCTTGGGACTGGAGGTATACAATGAGCAGTTCTTC
NA	TRBV28	TRBJ1-5	16	once	CASNPGGNNGNQPQHF	TGTGCCAGCAATCCTGGGGGGAATAATGGCAATCAGCCCCAGCATTTT
TRBD2	TRBV7-3	TRBJ2-3	20	NA	CASSLRTSGGPGAGTDTQYF	TGTGCCAGCAGCTTACGAACTAGCGGGGGTCCCGGGGCCGGCACAGATACGCAGTATTTT
TRBD2	TRBV29-1	TRBJ2-7	17	NA	CSVETGPSGDLSYEQYF	TGCAGCGTTGAAACTGGGCCTAGCGGGGACCTCTCCTACGAGCAGTACTTC
NA	TRBV27	TRBJ1-1	13	few	CASSFDRNTEAFF	TGTGCCAGCAGTTTCGACAGGAACACTGAAGCTTTCTTT
NA	TRBV6-5	TRBJ2-2	13	NA	CASSYRGTGELFF	TGTGCCAGCAGTTACAGGGGCACCGGGGAGCTGTTTTTT
TRBD2	TRBV5-4	TRBJ2-2	16	NA	CASSLSGGSRTGELFF	TGTGCCAGCAGCTTGAGCGGCGGGAGTCGAACCGGGGAGCTGTTTTTT
NA	TRBV5-1	TRBJ1-4	14	NA	CASSKDSSQEKLFF	TGCGCCAGCAGCAAGGACTCATCACAAGAAAAACTGTTTTTT
TRBD2	TRBV19	TRBJ2-7	15	NA	CASSLGTSGFYEQYF	TGTGCCAGTAGTCTCGGGACTAGCGGCTTCTACGAGCAGTACTTC
NA	TRBV7-9	TRBJ2-7	14	NA	CASSLAASSYEQYF	TGTGCCAGCAGCTTGGCTGCCAGCTCCTACGAGCAGTACTTC
NA	TRBV28	TRBJ2-1	16	NA	CASSLQQGYSYNEQFF	TGTGCCAGCAGTTTACAACAGGGATACTCCTACAATGAGCAGTTCTTC
TRBD2	TRBV28	TRBJ2-7	16	NA	CASSLSISGRLGEQYF	TGTGCCAGCAGTTTATCGATTAGCGGGAGGTTGGGAGAGCAGTACTTC